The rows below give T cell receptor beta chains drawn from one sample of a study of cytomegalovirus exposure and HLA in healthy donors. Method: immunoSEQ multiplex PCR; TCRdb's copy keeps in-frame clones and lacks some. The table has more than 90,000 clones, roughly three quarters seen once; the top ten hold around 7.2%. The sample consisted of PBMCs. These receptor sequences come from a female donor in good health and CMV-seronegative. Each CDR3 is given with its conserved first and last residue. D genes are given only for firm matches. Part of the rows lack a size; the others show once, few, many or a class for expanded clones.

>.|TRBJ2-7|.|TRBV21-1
CASSIPYAGGKSYEQYF
TGTGCCAGCAGCATTCCTTACGCTGGGGGCAAGTCCTACGAGCAGTACTTC
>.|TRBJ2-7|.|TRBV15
CATSRTTSSHEQYF
TGTGCCACCAGCAGAACCACTAGCTCCCACGAGCAGTACTTC
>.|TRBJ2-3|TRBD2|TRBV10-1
CASRSGRGGTDTQYF
TGCGCCAGCAGAAGCGGGAGGGGAGGAACAGATACGCAGTATTTT
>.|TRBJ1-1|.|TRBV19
CASSIVTGNTEAFF
TGTGCCAGTAGTATAGTCACAGGGAACACTGAAGCTTTCTTT
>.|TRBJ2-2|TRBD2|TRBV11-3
CASSRLAGGTGELFF
TGTGCCAGCAGTCGACTAGCGGGGGGCACCGGGGAGCTGTTTTTT
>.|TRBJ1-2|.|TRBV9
CASSVGAGDYGYTF
TGTGCCAGCAGCGTAGGTGCGGGGGACTATGGCTACACCTTC
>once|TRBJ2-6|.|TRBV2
CASSDSPAGANVLTF
TGTGCCAGCAGTGATTCGCCGGCTGGGGCCAACGTCCTGACTTTC
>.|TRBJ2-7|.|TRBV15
CATSRDLIRGRLKNTYEQYF
TGTGCCACCAGCAGAGATCTTATCAGGGGCCGACTTAAAAATACCTACGAGCAGTACTTC
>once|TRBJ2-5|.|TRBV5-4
CASSQLPYQETQYF
TGTGCCAGCAGCCAACTACCCTACCAAGAGACCCAGTACTTC
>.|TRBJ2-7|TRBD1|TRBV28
CASSSPGTAEAYPSYEQYF
TGTGCCAGCAGTTCCCCAGGGACAGCTGAAGCATACCCCTCCTACGAGCAGTACTTC
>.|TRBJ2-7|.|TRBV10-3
CAIRDRLASSYEQYF
TGTGCCATCAGGGACAGATTAGCCAGCTCCTACGAGCAGTACTTC
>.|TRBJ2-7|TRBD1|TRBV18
CASSPGTGTYEQYF
TGTGCCAGCTCACCGGGGACAGGGACCTACGAGCAGTACTTC
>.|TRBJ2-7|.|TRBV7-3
CASSLAGAAYEQYF
TGTGCCAGCAGCTTAGCGGGGGCCGCCTACGAGCAGTACTTC
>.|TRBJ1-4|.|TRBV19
CASMDSTIATNEKLFF
TGTGCCAGTATGGACAGCACCATTGCGACTAATGAAAAACTGTTTTTT
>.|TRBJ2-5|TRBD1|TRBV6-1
CASSGHWQGAQETQYF
TGTGCCAGCAGTGGCCACTGGCAGGGGGCGCAAGAGACCCAGTACTTC
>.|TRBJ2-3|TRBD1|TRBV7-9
CASSRQGATTDTQYF
TGTGCCAGCAGCCGACAGGGGGCGACCACAGATACGCAGTATTTT
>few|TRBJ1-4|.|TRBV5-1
CASSLVGGNNEKLFF
TGCGCCAGCAGCTTGGTCGGCGGGAATAATGAAAAACTGTTTTTT
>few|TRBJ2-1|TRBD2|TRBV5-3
CARSLRLAGGHEQFF
TGTGCCAGAAGCTTACGGCTAGCGGGAGGGCATGAGCAGTTCTTC
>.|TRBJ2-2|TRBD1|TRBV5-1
CASSLEYRGTGELFF
TGCGCCAGCAGCTTGGAGTACAGGGGCACCGGGGAGCTGTTTTTT
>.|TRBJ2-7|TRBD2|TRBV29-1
CSVGPGLSYEQYF
TGCAGCGTTGGGCCGGGACTAAGCTACGAGCAGTACTTC
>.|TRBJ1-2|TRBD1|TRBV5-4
CASSSYPGQDYGYTF
TGTGCCAGCAGCTCCTACCCGGGACAGGACTATGGCTACACCTTC
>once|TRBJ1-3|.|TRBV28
CASSFRELSSGNTIYF
TGTGCCAGCAGTTTCCGAGAGCTGAGCTCTGGAAACACCATATATTTT
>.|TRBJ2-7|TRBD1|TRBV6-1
CASSSGQGRIEQYF
TGTGCCAGCAGCTCGGGACAGGGTCGCATCGAGCAGTACTTC
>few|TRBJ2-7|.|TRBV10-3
CAISETAFPKYF
TGTGCCATCAGTGAGACAGCTTTCCCTAAGTACTTC
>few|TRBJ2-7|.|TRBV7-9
CSSSPVLGSLSYEQYF
TGTTCCAGCAGCCCAGTTTTAGGGAGCCTCTCCTACGAGCAGTACTTC
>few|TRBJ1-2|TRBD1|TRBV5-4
CASSWTGADYGYTF
TGTGCCAGCAGCTGGACAGGGGCCGACTATGGCTACACCTTC
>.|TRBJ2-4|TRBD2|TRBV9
CASSVGRVLAKNIQYF
TGTGCCAGCAGCGTCGGGAGGGTTCTAGCCAAAAACATTCAGTACTTC
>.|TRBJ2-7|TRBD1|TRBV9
CASSPSPGTGDYEQYF
TGTGCCAGCAGCCCCTCCCCCGGGACAGGGGACTACGAGCAGTACTTC
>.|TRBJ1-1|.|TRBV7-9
CASSADRSEIEAFF
TGTGCCAGCAGCGCGGACAGAAGTGAAATTGAAGCTTTCTTT
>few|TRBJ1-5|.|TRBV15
CATSRDRGNQPQHF
TGTGCCACCAGCAGAGACAGGGGCAATCAGCCCCAGCATTTT
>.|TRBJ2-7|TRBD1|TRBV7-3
CASSLGTGFSYEQYF
TGTGCCAGCAGCCTAGGGACAGGGTTCTCCTACGAGCAGTACTTC
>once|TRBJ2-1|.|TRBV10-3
CAISVDGNEQFF
TGTGCCATCAGTGTTGACGGGAATGAGCAGTTCTTC
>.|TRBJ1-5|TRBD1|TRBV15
CATQGGSLNQPQHF
TGTGCCACCCAGGGGGGAAGCCTCAATCAGCCCCAGCATTTT
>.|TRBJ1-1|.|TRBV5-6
CASSGPFIGGTEAFF
TGTGCCAGCAGCGGACCGTTCATAGGGGGCACTGAAGCTTTCTTT
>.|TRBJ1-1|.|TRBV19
CASTGFTEAFF
TGTGCCAGTACAGGGTTCACTGAAGCTTTCTTT
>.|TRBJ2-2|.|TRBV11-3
CASTPLFGELFF
TGTGCCAGCACCCCCTTGTTCGGGGAGCTGTTTTTT
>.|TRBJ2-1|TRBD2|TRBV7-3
CASSRISSGGTDEQFF
TGTGCCAGCAGCCGGATTAGTAGCGGGGGTACCGATGAGCAGTTCTTC
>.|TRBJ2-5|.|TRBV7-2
CASSLLRQETQYF
TGTGCCAGCAGCCTCCTCCGGCAAGAGACCCAGTACTTC
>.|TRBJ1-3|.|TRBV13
CASSAGTPSGNTIYF
TGTGCCAGCAGCGCAGGGACACCCTCTGGAAACACCATATATTTT
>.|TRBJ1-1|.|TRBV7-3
CASSFVEVNTEAFF
TGTGCCAGCAGCTTCGTGGAGGTGAACACTGAAGCTTTCTTT